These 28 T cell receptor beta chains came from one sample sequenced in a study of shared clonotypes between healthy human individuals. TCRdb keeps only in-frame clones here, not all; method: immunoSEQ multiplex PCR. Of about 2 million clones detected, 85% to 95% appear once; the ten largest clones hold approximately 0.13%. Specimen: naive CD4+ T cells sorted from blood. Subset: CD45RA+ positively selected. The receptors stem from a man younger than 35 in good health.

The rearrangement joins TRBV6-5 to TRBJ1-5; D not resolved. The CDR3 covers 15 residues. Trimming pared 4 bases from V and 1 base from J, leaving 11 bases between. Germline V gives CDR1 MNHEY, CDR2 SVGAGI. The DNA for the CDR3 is TGTGCCAGCAGTTCCTCGTCCAGCAGCAATCAGCCCCAGCATTTT. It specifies CASSSSSSSNQPQHF.

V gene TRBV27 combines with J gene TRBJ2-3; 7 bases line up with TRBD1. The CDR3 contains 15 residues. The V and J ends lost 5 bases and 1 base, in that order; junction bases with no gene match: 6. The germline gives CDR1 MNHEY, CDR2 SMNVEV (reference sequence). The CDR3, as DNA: TGTGCCAGCAGTATATGGGACAGCGGCACAGATACGCAGTATTTT. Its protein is CASSIWDSGTDTQYF.

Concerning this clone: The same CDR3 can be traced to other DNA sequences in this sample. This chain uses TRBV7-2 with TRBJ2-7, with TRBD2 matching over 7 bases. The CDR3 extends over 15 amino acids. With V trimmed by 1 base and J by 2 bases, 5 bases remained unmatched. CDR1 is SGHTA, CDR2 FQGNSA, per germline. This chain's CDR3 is CASSLVGAGTYEQYF. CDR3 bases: TGTGCCAGCAGCTTAGTTGGAGCGGGAACCTACGAGCAGTACTTC. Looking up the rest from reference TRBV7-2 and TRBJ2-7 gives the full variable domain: GAGVSQSPSNKVTEKGKDVELRCDPISGHTALYWYRQSLGQGLEFLIYFQGNSAPDKSGLPSDRFSAERTGGSVSTLTIQRTQQEDSAVYLCASSLVGAGTYEQYFGPGTRLTVT.

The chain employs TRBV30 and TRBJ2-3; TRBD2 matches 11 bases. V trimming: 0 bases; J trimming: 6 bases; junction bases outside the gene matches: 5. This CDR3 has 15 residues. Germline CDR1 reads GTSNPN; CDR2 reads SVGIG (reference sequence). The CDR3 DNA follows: TGTGCCTGGAGTGTAACTAGCGGGAGAAGGGATACGCAGTATTTT. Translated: CAWSVTSGRRDTQYF.

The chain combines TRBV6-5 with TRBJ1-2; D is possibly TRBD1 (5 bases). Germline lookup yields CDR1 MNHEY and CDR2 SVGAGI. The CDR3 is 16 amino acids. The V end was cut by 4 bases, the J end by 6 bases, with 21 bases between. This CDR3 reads CASSSRPWGYGDGYTF. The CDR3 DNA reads TGTGCCAGCAGTTCTCGACCTTGGGGGTATGGCGATGGCTACACCTTC.

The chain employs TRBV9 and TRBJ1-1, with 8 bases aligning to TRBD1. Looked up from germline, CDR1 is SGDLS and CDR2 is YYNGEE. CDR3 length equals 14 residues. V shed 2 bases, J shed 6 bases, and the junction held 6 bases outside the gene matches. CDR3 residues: CASSVWTGSAEAFF. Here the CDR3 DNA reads TGTGCCAGCAGCGTTTGGACAGGGTCGGCTGAAGCTTTCTTT.

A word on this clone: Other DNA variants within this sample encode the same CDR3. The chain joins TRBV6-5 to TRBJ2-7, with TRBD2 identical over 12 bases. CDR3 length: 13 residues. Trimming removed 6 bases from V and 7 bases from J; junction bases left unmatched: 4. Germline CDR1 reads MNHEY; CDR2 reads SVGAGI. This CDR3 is CASRPGLAGEQYF. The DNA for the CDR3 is TGTGCCAGCAGACCCGGACTAGCGGGGGAGCAGTACTTC.

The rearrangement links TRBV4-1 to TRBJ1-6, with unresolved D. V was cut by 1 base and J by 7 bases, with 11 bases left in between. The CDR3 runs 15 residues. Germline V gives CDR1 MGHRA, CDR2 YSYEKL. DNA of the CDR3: TGCGCCAGCAGCCAAGGGGGAGGGAGGAATTCACCCCTCCACTTT. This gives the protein CASSQGGGRNSPLHF.

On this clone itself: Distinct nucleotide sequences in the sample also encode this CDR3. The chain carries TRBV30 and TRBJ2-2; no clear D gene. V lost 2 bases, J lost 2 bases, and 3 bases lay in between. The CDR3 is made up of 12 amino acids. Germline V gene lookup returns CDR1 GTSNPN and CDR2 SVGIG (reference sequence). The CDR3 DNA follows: TGTGCCTGGAGTCCCAACACCGGGGAGCTGTTTTTT. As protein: CAWSPNTGELFF.

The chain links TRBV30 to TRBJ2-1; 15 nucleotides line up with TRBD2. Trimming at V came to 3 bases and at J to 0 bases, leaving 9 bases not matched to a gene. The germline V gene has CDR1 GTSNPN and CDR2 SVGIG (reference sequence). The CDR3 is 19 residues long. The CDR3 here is CAWSYPGLAGGSSYNEQFF. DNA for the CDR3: TGTGCCTGGAGCTACCCGGGACTAGCGGGAGGTAGCTCCTACAATGAGCAGTTCTTC.

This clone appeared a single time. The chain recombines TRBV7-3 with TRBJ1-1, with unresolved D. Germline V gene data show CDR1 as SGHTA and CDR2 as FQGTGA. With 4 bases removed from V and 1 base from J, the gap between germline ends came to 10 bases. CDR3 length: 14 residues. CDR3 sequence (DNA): TGTGCCAGCAGCTGGGCAGGCCAGAACACTGAAGCTTTCTTT. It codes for CASSWAGQNTEAFF.

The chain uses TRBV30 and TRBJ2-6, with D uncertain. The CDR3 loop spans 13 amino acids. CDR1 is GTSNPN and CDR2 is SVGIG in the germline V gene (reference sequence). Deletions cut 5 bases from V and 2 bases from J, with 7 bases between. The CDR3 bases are TGTGCCTGGTGGTTCCCTGGGGCCAACGTCCTGACTTTC. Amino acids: CAWWFPGANVLTF. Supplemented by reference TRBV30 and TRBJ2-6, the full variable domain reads SQTIHQWPATLVQPVGSPLSLECTVEGTSNPNLYWYRQAAGRGLQLLFYSVGIGQISSEVPQNLSASRPQDRQFILSSKKLLLSDSGFYLCAWWFPGANVLTFGAGSRLTVL.

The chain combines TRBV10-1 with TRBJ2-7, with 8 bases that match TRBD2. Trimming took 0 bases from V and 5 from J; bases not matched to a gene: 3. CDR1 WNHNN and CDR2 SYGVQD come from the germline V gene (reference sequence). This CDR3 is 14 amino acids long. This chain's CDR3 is CASSESGTRHEQYF. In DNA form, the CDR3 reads TGCGCCAGCAGTGAGTCGGGGACTAGGCACGAGCAGTACTTC.

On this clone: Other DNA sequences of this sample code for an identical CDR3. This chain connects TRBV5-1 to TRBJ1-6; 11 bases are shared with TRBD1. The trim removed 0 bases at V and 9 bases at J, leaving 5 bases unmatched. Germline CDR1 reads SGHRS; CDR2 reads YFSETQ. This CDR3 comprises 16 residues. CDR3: CASSLGPGQGGSPLHF. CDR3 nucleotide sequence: TGCGCCAGCAGCTTGGGACCGGGACAGGGGGGTTCACCCCTCCACTTT.

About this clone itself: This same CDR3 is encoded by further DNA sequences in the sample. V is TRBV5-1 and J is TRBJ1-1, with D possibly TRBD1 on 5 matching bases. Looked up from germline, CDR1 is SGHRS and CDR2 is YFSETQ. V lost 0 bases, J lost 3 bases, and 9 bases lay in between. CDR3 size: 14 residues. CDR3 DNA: TGCGCCAGCAGCTTGGTCGGGGCGGACACTGAAGCTTTCTTT. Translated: CASSLVGADTEAFF.

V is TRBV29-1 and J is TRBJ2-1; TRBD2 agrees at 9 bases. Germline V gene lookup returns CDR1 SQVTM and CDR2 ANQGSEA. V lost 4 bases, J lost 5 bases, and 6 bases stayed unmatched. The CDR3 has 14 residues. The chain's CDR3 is CSVALAGDNNEQFF. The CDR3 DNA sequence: TGCAGCGTTGCCTTAGCGGGGGATAACAATGAGCAGTTCTTC.

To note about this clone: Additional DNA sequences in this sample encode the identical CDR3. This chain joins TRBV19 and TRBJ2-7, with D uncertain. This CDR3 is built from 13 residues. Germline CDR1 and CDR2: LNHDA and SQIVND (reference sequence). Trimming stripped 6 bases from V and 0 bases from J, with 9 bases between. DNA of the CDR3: TGTGCCAGTAGGGATTTAAGCTCCTACGAGCAGTACTTC. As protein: CASRDLSSYEQYF.

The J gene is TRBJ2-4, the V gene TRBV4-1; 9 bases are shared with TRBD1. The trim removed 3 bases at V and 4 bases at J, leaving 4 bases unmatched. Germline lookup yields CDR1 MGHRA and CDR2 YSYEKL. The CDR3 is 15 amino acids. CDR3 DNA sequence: TGCGCCAGCAGCCAGCCGGGACAGGGTAAAAACATTCAGTACTTC. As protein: CASSQPGQGKNIQYF.

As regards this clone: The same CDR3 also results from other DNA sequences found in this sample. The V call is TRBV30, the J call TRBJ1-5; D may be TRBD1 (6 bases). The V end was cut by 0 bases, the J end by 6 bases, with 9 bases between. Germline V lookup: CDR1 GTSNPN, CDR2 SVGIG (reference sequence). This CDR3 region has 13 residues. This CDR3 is CAWSVKGGQPQHF. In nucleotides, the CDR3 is TGTGCCTGGAGTGTGAAAGGGGGTCAGCCCCAGCATTTT.

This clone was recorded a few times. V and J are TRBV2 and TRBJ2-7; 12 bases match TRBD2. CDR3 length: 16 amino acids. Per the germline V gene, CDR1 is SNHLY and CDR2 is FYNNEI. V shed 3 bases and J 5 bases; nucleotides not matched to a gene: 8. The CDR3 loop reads CASSDPQTSGRNEQYF. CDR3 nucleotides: TGTGCCAGCAGTGATCCGCAGACTAGCGGGAGAAACGAGCAGTACTTC.

CDR3 residues: CASSRDRAGGYTF. The CDR3 coding sequence is TGTGCCAGCAGTCGGGACAGGGCGGGTGGCTACACCTTC. The chain is built from TRBV6-5 and TRBJ1-2; 9 bases fit TRBD1. V trimming: 5 bases; J trimming: 7 bases; junction bases outside the gene matches: 5. Germline CDR1 reads MNHEY; CDR2 reads SVGAGI. The CDR3 has 13 residues.

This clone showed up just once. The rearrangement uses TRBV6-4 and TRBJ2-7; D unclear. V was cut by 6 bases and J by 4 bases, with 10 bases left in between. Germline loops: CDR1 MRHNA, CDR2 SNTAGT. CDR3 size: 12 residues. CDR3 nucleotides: TGTGCCAGCAGCCCCCCTGGTTACGAGCAGTACTTC. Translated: CASSPPGYEQYF.

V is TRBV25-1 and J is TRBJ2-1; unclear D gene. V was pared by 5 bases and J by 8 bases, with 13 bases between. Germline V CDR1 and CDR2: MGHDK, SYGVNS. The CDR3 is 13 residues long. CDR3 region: CASSPDPPHEQFF. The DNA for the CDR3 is TGTGCCAGCAGTCCGGACCCGCCCCATGAGCAGTTCTTC.

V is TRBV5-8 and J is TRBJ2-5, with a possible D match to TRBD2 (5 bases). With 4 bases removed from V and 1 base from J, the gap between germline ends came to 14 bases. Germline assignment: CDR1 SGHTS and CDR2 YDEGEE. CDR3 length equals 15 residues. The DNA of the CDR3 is TGTGCCAGCAGCCCGTTGGGAGCGCTCCAAGAGACCCAGTACTTC. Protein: CASSPLGALQETQYF.

CDR3 loop: CASRAGVNQPQHF. For the CDR3, the DNA is TGTGCCAGCAGGGCAGGAGTCAATCAGCCCCAGCATTTT. The chain recombines TRBV2 with TRBJ1-5; no firm D call. V lost 6 bases and J lost 3, with 9 bases in between. This CDR3 is 13 amino acids long. In germline, CDR1 is SNHLY, CDR2 FYNNEI. The variable domain in full, with the rest retrieved from reference TRBV2 and TRBJ1-5, is EPEVTQTPSHQVTQMGQEVILRCVPISNHLYFYWYRQILGQKVEFLVSFYNNEISEKSEIFDDQFSVERPDGSNFTLKIRSTKLEDSAMYFCASRAGVNQPQHFGDGTRLSIL.

CDR3 region: CASRKPGTDTQYF. The CDR3 DNA reads TGTGCCAGCAGGAAGCCGGGGACAGATACGCAGTATTTT. The genes are TRBV6-4 and TRBJ2-3; maybe TRBD2 (5 bases). The germline V and J ends were trimmed by 6 bases and 3 bases, with 10 bases remaining between them. This CDR3 spans 13 amino acids. Germline CDR1 and CDR2: MRHNA and SNTAGT.

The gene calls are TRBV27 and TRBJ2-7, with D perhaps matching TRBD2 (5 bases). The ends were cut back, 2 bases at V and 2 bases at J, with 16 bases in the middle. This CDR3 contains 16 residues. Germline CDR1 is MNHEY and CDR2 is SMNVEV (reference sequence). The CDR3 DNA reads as TGTGCCAGCAGTTTACGTGGACGGGAACCTACCTACGAGCAGTACTTC. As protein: CASSLRGREPTYEQYF.

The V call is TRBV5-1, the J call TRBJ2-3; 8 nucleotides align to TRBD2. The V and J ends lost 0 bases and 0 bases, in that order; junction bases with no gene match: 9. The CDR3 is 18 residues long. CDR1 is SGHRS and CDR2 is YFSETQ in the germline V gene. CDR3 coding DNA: TGCGCCAGCAGCTTGGCCGGAACTAGCGGCATGAGCACAGATACGCAGTATTTT. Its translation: CASSLAGTSGMSTDTQYF.